This T cell receptor (beta chain) is drawn from a study of spatial heterogeneity in lung cancer. Study-level background: Sequence detection consistently recorded a greater number of beta-chain than alpha-chain sequences. Averaged across combinations, each unique TCR and UMI pairing appeared more than ten times in raw reads, which were uncorrected.

A unique molecular identifier was carried by every single TCR cDNA molecule. TCRdb passed the 5' RACE reads through MiXCR, listing each CDR3 protein once. Among more than 45,000 distinct CDR3 sequences, over 4.5% were seen once, and the ten largest hold over 8.5%. The table lists this clonotype with many counts. The sample's time point: sample taken at primary tumor resection. Tumor, nontumor lung or frozen PBMC supplied whole RNA that was sequenced unsorted. Germline loops: CDR1 MDHEN, CDR2 SYDVKM. V dropped 5 bases and J dropped 2; count of bases not matched to a gene: 2. The CDR3 length is 14 residues.

Sequencing used PBMCs, obtained at surgery. The gene calls are TRBV28 and TRBJ1-3, with 8 positions matching TRBD1. This receptor was identified in a male donor with early-stage non-small cell lung cancer. The CDR3 here is CASSAGGAGNTIYF. The CDR3 DNA is TGTGCCAGCAGTGCAGGGGGCGCTGGAAACACCATATATTTT.